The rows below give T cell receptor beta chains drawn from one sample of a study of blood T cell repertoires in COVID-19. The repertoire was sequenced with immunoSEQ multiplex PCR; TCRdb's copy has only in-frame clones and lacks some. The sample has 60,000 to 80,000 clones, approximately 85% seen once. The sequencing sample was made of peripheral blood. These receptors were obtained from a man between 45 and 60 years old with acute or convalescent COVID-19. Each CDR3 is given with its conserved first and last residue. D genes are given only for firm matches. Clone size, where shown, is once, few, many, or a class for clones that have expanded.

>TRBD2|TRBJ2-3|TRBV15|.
TGTGCCACCAGCAGAGATAGGCTAGCGGGGGGCGATACGCAGTATTTT
CATSRDRLAGGDTQYF
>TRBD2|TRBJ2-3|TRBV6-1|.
TGTGCCAGCAGTGAAGAGGTAGCGGGGGTCCCAGATACGCAGTATTTT
CASSEEVAGVPDTQYF
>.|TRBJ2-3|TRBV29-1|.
TGCAGCGTTGATGTAGGAGGCACAGATACGCAGTATTTT
CSVDVGGTDTQYF
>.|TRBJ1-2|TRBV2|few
TGTGCCAGCAGGGCTAACAGGGAAGCTAACTATGGCTACACCTTC
CASRANREANYGYTF
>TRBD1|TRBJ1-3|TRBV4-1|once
TGCGCCAGCAGCCAGACGTACACAGGGGGCGAGGGAAACACCATATATTTT
CASSQTYTGGEGNTIYF
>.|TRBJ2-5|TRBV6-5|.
TGTGCCAGCAAGGGCGGGCGTCTACAAGAGACCCAGTACTTC
CASKGGRLQETQYF
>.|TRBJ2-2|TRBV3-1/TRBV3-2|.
TGTGCCAGCAGCCAAGAACAGGGGGGGCGCGGGGAGCTGTTTTTT
CASSQEQGGRGELFF
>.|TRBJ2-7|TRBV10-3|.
TGTGCCATCAGTGTCGGCGCACGGGTAACCTACGAGCAGTACTTC
CAISVGARVTYEQYF
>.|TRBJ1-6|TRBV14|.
TGTGCCAGCAGCCAAGCCCGGGACAACCATTCACCCCTCCACTTT
CASSQARDNHSPLHF
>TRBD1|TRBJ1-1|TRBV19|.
TGTGCCAGTAGTGACCCCGGGACAGGGGGCGCCAACAACGCTTTCTTT
CASSDPGTGGANNAFF
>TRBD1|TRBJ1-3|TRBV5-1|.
TGCGCCAGCAGCTTGGAGGGGGCTACTGGAAACACCATATATTTT
CASSLEGATGNTIYF
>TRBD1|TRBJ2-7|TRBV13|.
TGTGCCAGCAGCCCGGACAGGGAACATCGCGAGCAGTACTTC
CASSPDREHREQYF
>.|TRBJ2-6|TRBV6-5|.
TGTGCCAGCAGACGCGGGACTTCTGGGGCCAACGTCCTGACTTTC
CASRRGTSGANVLTF
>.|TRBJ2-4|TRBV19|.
TGTGCCAGTAGTCCAACCCGAACGGGTTCACTAGCCAAAAACATTCAGTACTTC
CASSPTRTGSLAKNIQYF
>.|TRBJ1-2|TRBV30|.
TGTGCCTGGAAATCGGCAGGGTCCAGTAGAAACTATGGCTACACCTTC
CAWKSAGSSRNYGYTF
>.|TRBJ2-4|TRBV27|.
TGTGCCAGCAGTTTTCTTCCCGTAGCCAAAAACATTCAGTACTTC
CASSFLPVAKNIQYF
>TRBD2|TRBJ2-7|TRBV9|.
TGTGCCAGCAGCGTAGCGGCTACTAGCGGGGCCTACGAGCAGTACTTC
CASSVAATSGAYEQYF
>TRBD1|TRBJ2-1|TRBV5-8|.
TGTGCCAGCAGCTTCGGGACAGGGGTGGATGAGCAGTTCTTC
CASSFGTGVDEQFF
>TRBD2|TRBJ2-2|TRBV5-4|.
TGTGCCAGCAGCTTGAGGCGGGGGGGCCGTACCGGGGAGCTGTTTTTT
CASSLRRGGRTGELFF
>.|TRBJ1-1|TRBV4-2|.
TGTGCCAGCAGCCCCTCACAGGGAGCCATGAACACTGAAGCTTTCTTT
CASSPSQGAMNTEAFF
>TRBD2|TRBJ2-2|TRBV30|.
TGTGCCTGCCGGCGGAGCGGGGATAACACCGGGGAGCTGTTTTTT
CACRRSGDNTGELFF
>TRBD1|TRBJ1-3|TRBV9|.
TGTGCCAGCAGCGTAGATCAGGGGGCTGGAAACACCATATATTTT
CASSVDQGAGNTIYF
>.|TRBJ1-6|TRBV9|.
TGTGCCAGCAGCGTAGCGGTCGACTTACGACAGTCTCCAAATAGGTATAATTCACCCCTCCACTTT
CASSVAVDLRQSPNRYNSPLHF
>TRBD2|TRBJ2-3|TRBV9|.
TGTGCCAGCAGCGGCGGGGGGGCCGGCGGCACAGATACGCAGTATTTT
CASSGGGAGGTDTQYF
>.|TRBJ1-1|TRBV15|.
TGTGCCACCAGCAGAGGACAACTCTTGAACACTGAAGCTTTCTTT
CATSRGQLLNTEAFF
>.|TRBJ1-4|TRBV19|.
TGTGCCAGCCTCGACCTTCGGGGTGAAAAACTGTTTTTT
CASLDLRGEKLFF
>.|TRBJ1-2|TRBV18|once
TGTGCCAGCTCACCCGGGCCAGGGCTCTATGGCTACACCTTC
CASSPGPGLYGYTF
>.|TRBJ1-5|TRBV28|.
TGTGCCAGCAGTTTACCCGCAGTCCCCAATCAGCCCCAGCATTTT
CASSLPAVPNQPQHF
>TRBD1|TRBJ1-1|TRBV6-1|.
TGTGCCAGCAGTGAAGGACAGGGGGAGAACACTGAAGCTTTCTTT
CASSEGQGENTEAFF
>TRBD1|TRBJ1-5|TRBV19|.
TGTGCCAGTAGTCCTGATCGACAGGGGGACTCCCAGCATTTT
CASSPDRQGDSQHF
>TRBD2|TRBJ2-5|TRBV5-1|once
TGCGCCAGCAGCTTGGCCTCGCGGGGGGGAAGAGAGACCCAGTACTTC
CASSLASRGGRETQYF
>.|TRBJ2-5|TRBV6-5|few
TGTGCCAGCAGTCCCGGGACCGGGGGAGAGACCCAGTACTTC
CASSPGTGGETQYF
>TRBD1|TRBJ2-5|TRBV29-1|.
TGCAGCGTTGACCGACAGGGTCAAGAGACCCAGTACTTC
CSVDRQGQETQYF
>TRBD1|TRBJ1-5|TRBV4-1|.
TGCGCCAGCAGCCAAGGGGACAGGGCCAATCAGCCCCAGCATTTT
CASSQGDRANQPQHF
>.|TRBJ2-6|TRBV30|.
TGTGCCTGGAGGGAAACAGGCGTAGGGGCCAACGTCCTGACTTTC
CAWRETGVGANVLTF
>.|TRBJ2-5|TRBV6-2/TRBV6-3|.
TGTGCCAGCAGTTACTCCCACGATGATTTAGCGGTACCGACCCAGTACTTC
CASSYSHDDLAVPTQYF
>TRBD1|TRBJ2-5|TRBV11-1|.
TGTGCCAGCAGCTTAGCGGGACAGGGGGCGTGGGAGACCCAGTACTTC
CASSLAGQGAWETQYF
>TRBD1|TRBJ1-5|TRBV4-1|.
TGCGCCAGCAGCCAAGAAGTGACAGGGGAGGGTCAGCCCCAGCATTTT
CASSQEVTGEGQPQHF
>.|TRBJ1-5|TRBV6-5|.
TGTGCCAGCAGGAAACAGAGAGATAGCAATCAGCCCCAGCATTTT
CASRKQRDSNQPQHF
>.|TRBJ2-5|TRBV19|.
TGTGCCAGTAGTCCGGGTGGATTTAGCGCCCAAGAGACCCAGTACTTC
CASSPGGFSAQETQYF
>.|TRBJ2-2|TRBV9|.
TGTGCCAGCAGCTTAGACGGCGGGGAGCTGTTTTTT
CASSLDGGELFF
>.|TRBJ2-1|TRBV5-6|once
TGTGCCAGCAGCTTGGACAGGGCGAGTGAGCAGTTCTTC
CASSLDRASEQFF